The 10 T cell receptor beta chains reported below all come from one sample, sequenced in a study of blood T cells in healthy people across ages. Next came a second PCR, run for about 6 to 12 cycles, which used a sample-barcoded 5' primer along with a J-beta primer mix. TCRdb processed the 5' RACE reads anew with MiXCR; each CDR3 protein has one entry. Of more than 900,000 distinct CDR3 sequences in the sample, 25% to 35% are singletons; the top ten hold 9.5% to 13%. The data were also submitted as part of a second study, on T cells of mothers and their children.

Sequenced: blood. The receptor set was obtained from a woman aged 40 to 49 in good health.

This clonotype was recorded only once. The junction shows a germline mismatch at one end, possibly a read error. The V gene is TRBV6-6, the J gene TRBJ1-1; possibly TRBD1 for D (6 bases). Germline CDR1 and CDR2: MNHNY and SVGAGI (reference sequence). The CDR3 extends over 16 amino acids. The CDR3 region has the DNA TGTGTCAGCAGTTACTCGAAGGGGGGCATCAACACTGGAGCTTTCTTT. Translated: CVSSYSKGGINTGAFF.

This sequence joins TRBV20-1 and TRBJ1-2; D unresolved. This CDR3 is built from 15 residues. The germline CDR1 and CDR2 sequences are DFQATT and SNEGSKA (reference sequence). Trimming took off 1 base at V and 0 bases at J, with 12 bases between the two ends. This CDR3 is CSARVPRIPNYGYTF. The CDR3 DNA sequence: TGCAGTGCTAGAGTCCCACGGATACCTAACTATGGCTACACCTTC.

A remark on this clonotype: This sequence may be a read error, since a much larger clone differs from it by one base. The rearrangement joins TRBV6-1 to TRBJ2-1; 10 bases map to TRBD2. Germline CDR1 and CDR2: MNHNS and SASEGT. The trim removed 8 bases at V and 4 bases at J, leaving 5 bases unmatched. The CDR3 is 14 amino acids. The CDR3 DNA is TGTGCCAGCGTACCAGCGGGGGGGTACAATGAGCAGTTCTTC. This gives the protein CASVPAGGYNEQFF.

This clonotype was seen ten or more times. The rearrangement uses TRBV7-2 and TRBJ2-6, with D perhaps being TRBD1 or TRBD2 (7 bases each). V gave up 2 bases and J gave up 1 base, with 15 bases separating them. The CDR3 loop spans 18 amino acids. In germline, CDR1 is SGHTA, CDR2 FQGNSA. The chain's CDR3 is CASSLRDYRGSGANVLTF. For the CDR3, the DNA is TGTGCCAGCAGCTTAAGGGACTACAGGGGTTCTGGGGCCAACGTCCTGACTTTC.

This rearrangement joins TRBV12-3 or TRBV12-4 to TRBJ1-6; D ambiguous. Between the trimmed V and J ends, which lost 2 bases and 10 bases, there was a span of 12 bases. The CDR3 extends over 14 amino acids. CDR3 sequence (DNA): TGTGCCAGCAGTTTAAGTGTCGGAGGGTCACCCCTCCACTTT. Translated: CASSLSVGGSPLHF.

The V call is TRBV19, the J call TRBJ2-3; D not certain. The germline V gene has CDR1 LNHDA and CDR2 SQIVND (reference sequence). V lost 5 bases and J 0 bases, leaving 12 bases between the germline ends. This CDR3 is 15 amino acids long. The CDR3 coding sequence is TGTGCCAGTAGTCTCTTGGACGGTAGCACAGATACGCAGTATTTT. Amino acid sequence: CASSLLDGSTDTQYF.

This clonotype was observed a few times. The chain links TRBV5-1 to TRBJ2-6; the match to TRBD1 covers 8 bases. The CDR3 runs to 17 residues. From germline, CDR1 is SGHRS and CDR2 YFSETQ. The J segment lost 1 base and the V segment lost 3 bases, leaving 6 bases of the junction unmatched. The CDR3 bases are TGCGCCAGCAGCTGGGGGGACAGGCCTTCTGGGGCCAACGTCCTGACTTTC. It is translated as CASSWGDRPSGANVLTF.

Here the CDR3 reads CASSGAGAGGSPLHF. In nucleotides, the CDR3 is TGTGCCAGCAGCGGGGCGGGGGCAGGGGGTTCACCCCTCCACTTT. The chain recombines TRBV7-2 with TRBJ1-6, with 7 bases that match TRBD1. The length of the CDR3 is 15 residues. V was clipped by 5 bases and J by 9 bases; unmatched bases: 10. Germline CDR1 reads SGHTA; CDR2 reads FQGNSA.

This clonotype has more than one count but fewer than ten. The chain combines TRBV4-3 with TRBJ1-1; D remains ambiguous. The CDR3 is 15 residues long. In germline, CDR1 is LGHNA, CDR2 YSLEER. Trimming removed 2 bases from V and 0 bases from J, with 10 bases in between. The CDR3 loop is CASSQNRQMNTEAFF. CDR3 DNA sequence: TGCGCCAGCAGCCAAAACAGACAAATGAACACTGAAGCTTTCTTT.

This clonotype came up a few times. The rearrangement joins TRBV4-2 to TRBJ2-3; D unresolved. The CDR3 totals 16 residues. Germline CDR1 is LGHNA and CDR2 is YNFKEQ. V was trimmed by 0 bases and J by 0 bases, leaving 10 bases between them. CDR3 sequence: CASSQDRAVSTDTQYF. DNA of the CDR3: TGTGCCAGCAGCCAAGATAGGGCAGTTAGCACAGATACGCAGTATTTT.